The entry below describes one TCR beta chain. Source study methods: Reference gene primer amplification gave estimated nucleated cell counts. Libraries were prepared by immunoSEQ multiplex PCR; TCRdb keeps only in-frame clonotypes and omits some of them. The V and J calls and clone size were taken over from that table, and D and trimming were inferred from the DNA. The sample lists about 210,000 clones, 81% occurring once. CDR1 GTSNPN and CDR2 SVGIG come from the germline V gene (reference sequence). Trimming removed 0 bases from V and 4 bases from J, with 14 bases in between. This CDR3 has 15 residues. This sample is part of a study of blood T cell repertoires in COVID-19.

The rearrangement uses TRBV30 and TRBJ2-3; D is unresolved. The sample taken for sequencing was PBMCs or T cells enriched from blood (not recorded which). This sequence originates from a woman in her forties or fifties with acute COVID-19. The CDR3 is CAWSVASRLADTQYF. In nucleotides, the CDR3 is TGTGCCTGGAGTGTAGCCTCGAGACTGGCAGATACGCAGTATTTT. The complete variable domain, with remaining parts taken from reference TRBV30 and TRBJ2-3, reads SQTIHQWPATLVQPVGSPLSLECTVEGTSNPNLYWYRQAAGRGLQLLFYSVGIGQISSEVPQNLSASRPQDRQFILSSKKLLLSDSGFYLCAWSVASRLADTQYFGPGTRLTVL.